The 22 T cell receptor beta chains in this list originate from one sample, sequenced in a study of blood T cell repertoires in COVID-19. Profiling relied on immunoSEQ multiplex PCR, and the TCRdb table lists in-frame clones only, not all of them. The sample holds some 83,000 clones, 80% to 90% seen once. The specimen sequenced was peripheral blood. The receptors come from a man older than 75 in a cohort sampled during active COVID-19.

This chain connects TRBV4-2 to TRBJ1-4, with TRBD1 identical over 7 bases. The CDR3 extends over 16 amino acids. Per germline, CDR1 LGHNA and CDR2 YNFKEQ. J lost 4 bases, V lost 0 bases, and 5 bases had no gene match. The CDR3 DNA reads TGTGCCAGCAGCCAAGAACCCGGGACAGTTAATGAAAAACTGTTTTTT. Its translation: CASSQEPGTVNEKLFF.

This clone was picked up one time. The CDR3 spells CASSLATGGTSSGNTIYF. The CDR3 coding sequence is TGCGCCAGCAGCTTGGCCACAGGGGGCACGAGCTCTGGAAACACCATATATTTT. This rearrangement joins TRBV5-1 to TRBJ1-3; 9 bases align to TRBD1. V dropped 0 bases and J dropped 0; count of bases not matched to a gene: 7. Germline V lookup: CDR1 SGHRS, CDR2 YFSETQ. CDR3 size: 18 residues.

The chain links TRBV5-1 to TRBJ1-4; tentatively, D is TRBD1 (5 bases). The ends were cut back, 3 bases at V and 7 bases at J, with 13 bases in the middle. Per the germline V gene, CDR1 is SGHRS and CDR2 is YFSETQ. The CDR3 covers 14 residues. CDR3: CASSYDSPGEKLFF. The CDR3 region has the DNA TGCGCCAGCAGCTACGACAGTCCAGGTGAAAAACTGTTTTTT.

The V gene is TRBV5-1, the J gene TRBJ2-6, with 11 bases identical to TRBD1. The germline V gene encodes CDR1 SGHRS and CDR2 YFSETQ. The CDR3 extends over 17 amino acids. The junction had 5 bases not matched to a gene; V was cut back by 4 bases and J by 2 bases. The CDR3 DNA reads TGCGCCAGCAGCAACGGACAGGGGGCTGCTGGGGCCAACGTCCTGACTTTC. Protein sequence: CASSNGQGAAGANVLTF.

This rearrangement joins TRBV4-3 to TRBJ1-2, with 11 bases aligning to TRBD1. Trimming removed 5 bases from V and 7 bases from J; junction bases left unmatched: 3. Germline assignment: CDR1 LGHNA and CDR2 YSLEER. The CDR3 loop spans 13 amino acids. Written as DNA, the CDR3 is TGCGCCAGCAGCGGACAGGGGGCGGTTGGCTACACCTTC. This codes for CASSGQGAVGYTF.

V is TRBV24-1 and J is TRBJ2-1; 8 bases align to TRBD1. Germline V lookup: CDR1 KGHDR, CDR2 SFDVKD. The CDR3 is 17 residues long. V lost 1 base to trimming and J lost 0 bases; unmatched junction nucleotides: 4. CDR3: CATSDFGQGSSYNEQFF. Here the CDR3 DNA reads TGTGCCACCAGTGATTTTGGACAGGGAAGCTCCTACAATGAGCAGTTCTTC.

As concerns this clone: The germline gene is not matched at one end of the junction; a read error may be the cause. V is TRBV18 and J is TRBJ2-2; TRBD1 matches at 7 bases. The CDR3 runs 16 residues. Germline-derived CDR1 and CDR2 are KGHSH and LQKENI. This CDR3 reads CASSPPTGRETGELLF. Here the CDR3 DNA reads TGTGCCAGCTCACCACCGACAGGGCGAGAGACCGGGGAGCTGCTTTTT.

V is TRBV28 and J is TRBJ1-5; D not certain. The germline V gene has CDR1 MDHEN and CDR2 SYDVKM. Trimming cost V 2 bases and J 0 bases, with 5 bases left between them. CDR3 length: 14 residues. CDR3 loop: CASSLTHSNQPQHF. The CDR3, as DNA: TGTGCCAGCAGTTTAACTCATAGCAATCAGCCCCAGCATTTT.

DNA for the CDR3: TGCGCCAGCAGCTTGTCCGGGAAAACCTATGGCTACACCTTC. Protein product: CASSLSGKTYGYTF. The genes are TRBV5-1 and TRBJ1-2; D not certain. Germline CDR1 reads SGHRS; CDR2 reads YFSETQ. The V end was cut by 1 base, the J end by 4 bases, with 11 bases between. The CDR3 covers 14 residues.

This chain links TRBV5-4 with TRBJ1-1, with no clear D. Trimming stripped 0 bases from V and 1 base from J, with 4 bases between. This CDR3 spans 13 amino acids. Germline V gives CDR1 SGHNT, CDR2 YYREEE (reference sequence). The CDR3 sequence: CASSLDRNTEAFF. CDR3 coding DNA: TGTGCCAGCAGCTTGGACAGGAACACTGAAGCTTTCTTT.

The CDR3 nucleotides read TGCGCCAGCGGAAACCGTCGGGGGTCCTCCTACAATGAGCAGTTCTTC. Amino acids: CASGNRRGSSYNEQFF. V and J are TRBV5-1 and TRBJ2-1; TRBD2 is a possible D gene (6 bases). CDR3 length equals 16 residues. V shed 7 bases and J shed 0 bases, with 17 bases lying between them. Germline CDR1 reads SGHRS; CDR2 reads YFSETQ.

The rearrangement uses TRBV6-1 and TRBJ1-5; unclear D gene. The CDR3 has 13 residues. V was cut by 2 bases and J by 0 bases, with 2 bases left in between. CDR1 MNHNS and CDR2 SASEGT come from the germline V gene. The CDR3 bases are TGTGCCAGCAGTGAACATAGCAATCAGCCCCAGCATTTT. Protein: CASSEHSNQPQHF.

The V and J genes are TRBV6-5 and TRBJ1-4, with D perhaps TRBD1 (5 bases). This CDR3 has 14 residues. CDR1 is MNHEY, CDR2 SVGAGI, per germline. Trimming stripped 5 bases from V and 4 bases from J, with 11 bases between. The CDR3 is CASSIGAYNEKLFF. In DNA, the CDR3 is TGTGCCAGCAGTATAGGGGCTTATAATGAAAAACTGTTTTTT.

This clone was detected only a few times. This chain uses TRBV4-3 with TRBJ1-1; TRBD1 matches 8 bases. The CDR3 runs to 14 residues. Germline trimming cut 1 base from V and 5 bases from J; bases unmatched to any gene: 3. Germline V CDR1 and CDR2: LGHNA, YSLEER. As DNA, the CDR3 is TGCGCCAGCAGCCAAGGACAGGGGAGGACTGAAGCTTTCTTT. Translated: CASSQGQGRTEAFF.

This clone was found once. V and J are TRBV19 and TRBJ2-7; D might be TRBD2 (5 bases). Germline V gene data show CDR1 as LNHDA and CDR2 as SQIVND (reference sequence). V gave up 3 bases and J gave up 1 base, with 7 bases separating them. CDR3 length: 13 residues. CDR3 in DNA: TGTGCCAGTAGTATGGAGGAGTCCTACGAGCAGTACTTC. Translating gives CASSMEESYEQYF.

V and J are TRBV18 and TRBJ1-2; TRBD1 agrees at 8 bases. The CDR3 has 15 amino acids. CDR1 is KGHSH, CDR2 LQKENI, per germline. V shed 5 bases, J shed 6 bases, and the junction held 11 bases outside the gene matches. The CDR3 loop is CASSTTGVPQDGYTF. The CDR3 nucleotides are TGTGCCAGCTCAACGACAGGGGTGCCTCAGGATGGCTACACCTTC.

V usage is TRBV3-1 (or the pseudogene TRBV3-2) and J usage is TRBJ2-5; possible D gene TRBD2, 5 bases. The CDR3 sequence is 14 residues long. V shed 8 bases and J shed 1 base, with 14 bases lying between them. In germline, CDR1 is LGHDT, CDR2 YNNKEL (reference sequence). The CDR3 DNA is TGTGCCAGCGGACCTAGGACTGGCCAAGAGACCCAGTACTTC. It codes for CASGPRTGQETQYF.

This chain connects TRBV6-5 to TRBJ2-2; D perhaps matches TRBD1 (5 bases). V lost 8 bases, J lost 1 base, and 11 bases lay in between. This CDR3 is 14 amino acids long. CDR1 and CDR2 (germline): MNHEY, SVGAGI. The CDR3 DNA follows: TGTGCCAGCCGCAGGGCAGTGAACACCGGGGAGCTGTTTTTT. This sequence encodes CASRRAVNTGELFF.

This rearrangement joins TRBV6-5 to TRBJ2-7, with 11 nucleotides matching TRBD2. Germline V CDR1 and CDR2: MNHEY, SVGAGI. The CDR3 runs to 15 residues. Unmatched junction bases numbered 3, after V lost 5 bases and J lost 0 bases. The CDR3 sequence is CASSPGTSGSYEQYV. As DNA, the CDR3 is TGTGCCAGCAGTCCCGGGACTAGCGGCTCCTACGAGCAGTACGTC.

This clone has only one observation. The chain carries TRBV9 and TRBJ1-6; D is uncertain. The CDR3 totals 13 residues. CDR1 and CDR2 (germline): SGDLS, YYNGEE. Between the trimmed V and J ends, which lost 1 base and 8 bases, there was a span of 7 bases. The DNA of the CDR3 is TGTGCCAGCAGCGTAAACTTCGATTCACCCCTCCACTTT. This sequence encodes CASSVNFDSPLHF.

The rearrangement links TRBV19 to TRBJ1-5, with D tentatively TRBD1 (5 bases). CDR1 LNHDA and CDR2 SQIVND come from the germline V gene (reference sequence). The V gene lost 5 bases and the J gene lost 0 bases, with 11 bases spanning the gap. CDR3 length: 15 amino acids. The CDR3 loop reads CASSARQYSNQPQHF. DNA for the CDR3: TGTGCCAGTAGTGCTCGACAGTATAGCAATCAGCCCCAGCATTTT.

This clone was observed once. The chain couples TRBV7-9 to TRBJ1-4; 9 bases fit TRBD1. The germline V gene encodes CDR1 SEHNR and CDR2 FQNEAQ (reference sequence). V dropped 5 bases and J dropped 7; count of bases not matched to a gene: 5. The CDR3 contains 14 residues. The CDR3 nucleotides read TGTGCCAGCAGCCAGGACAGGGGTGGTGAAAAACTGTTTTTT. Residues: CASSQDRGGEKLFF.